The sequence of this TCR beta chain was determined in a study of resident and recirculating memory T cells in vitiligo. Stable vitiligo meant no lesion change over the previous 6 months. Per the germline V gene, CDR1 is SGHTA and CDR2 is FQGNSA. With 5 bases removed from V and 2 bases from J, the gap between germline ends came to 13 bases. The length of the CDR3 is 15 residues. Sequencing used immunoSEQ multiplex PCR; TCRdb keeps in-frame clones, though not all of them. This sample has roughly 76,000 clones; 80% to 95% occur once, and the top ten carry over 4%. The receptor was isolated from a male donor with vitiligo. This chain joins TRBV7-2 and TRBJ1-3; possible D gene TRBD1, 5 bases. Sequenced sample: blood. Here the CDR3 DNA reads TGTGCCAGCAGCCACACCTGGGGGGCTGGAAACACCATATATTTT. Encoded protein: CASSHTWGAGNTIYF.